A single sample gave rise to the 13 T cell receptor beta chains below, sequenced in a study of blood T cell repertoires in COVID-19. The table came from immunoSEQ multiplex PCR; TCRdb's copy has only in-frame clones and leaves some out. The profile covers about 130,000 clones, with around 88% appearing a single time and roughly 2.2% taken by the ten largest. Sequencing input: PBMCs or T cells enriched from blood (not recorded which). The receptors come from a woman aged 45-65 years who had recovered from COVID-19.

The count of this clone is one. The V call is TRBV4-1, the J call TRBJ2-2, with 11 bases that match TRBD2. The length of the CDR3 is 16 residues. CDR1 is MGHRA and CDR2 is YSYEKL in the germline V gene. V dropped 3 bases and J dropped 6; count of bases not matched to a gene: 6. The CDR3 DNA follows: TGCGCCAGCAGCCAGCTAGCGGGGGGCCGTTCCGGGGAGCTGTTTTTT. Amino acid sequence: CASSQLAGGRSGELFF.

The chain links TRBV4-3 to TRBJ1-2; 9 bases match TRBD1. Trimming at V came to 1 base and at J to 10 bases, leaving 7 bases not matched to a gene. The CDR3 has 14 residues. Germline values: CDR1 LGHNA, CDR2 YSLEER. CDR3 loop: CASSQGTGVFAYTF. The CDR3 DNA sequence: TGCGCCAGCAGCCAAGGGACAGGGGTTTTTGCCTACACCTTC.

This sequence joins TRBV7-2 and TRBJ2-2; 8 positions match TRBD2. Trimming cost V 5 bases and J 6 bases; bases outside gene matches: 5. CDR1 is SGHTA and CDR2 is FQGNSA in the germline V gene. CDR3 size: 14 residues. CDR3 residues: CASSTSGPPGELFF. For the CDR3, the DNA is TGTGCCAGCAGCACTAGCGGTCCCCCCGGGGAGCTGTTTTTT.

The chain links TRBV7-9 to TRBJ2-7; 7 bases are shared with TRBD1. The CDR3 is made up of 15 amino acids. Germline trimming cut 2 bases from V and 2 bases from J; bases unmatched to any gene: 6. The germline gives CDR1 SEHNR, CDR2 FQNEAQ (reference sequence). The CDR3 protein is CASSLFRDRPYEQYF. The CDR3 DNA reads TGTGCCAGCAGCTTATTCAGGGACAGACCCTACGAGCAGTACTTC.

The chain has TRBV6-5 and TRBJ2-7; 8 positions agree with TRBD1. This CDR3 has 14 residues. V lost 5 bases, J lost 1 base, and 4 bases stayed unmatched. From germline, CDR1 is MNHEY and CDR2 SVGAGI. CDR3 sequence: CASSTRDRSYEQYF. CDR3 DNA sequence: TGTGCCAGCAGTACTCGGGACAGGTCCTACGAGCAGTACTTC.

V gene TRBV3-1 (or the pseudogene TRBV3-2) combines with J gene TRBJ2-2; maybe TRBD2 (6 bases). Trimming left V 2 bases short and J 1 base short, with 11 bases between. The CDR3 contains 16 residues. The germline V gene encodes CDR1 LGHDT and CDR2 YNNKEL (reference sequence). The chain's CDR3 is CASSQIRGRNTGELFF. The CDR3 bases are TGTGCCAGCAGCCAAATCCGGGGGAGGAACACCGGGGAGCTGTTTTTT.

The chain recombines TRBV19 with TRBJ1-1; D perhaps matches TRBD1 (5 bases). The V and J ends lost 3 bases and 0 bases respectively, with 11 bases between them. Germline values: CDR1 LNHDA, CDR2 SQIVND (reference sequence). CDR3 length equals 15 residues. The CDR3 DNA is TGTGCCAGTAGTATGGGGGGACTCATGAACACTGAAGCTTTCTTT. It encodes CASSMGGLMNTEAFF.

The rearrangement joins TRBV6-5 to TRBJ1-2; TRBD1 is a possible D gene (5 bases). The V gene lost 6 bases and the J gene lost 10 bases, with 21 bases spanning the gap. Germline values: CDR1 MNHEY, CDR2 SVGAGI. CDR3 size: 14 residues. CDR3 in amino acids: CASRTRGTGNVYTF. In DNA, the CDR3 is TGTGCCAGCAGGACACGGGGGACTGGAAATGTCTACACCTTC.

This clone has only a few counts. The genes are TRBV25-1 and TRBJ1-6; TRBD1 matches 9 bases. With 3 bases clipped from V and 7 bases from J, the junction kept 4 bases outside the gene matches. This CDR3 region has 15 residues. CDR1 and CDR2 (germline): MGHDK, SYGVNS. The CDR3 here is CASSDTGTGNSPLHF. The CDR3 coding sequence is TGTGCCAGCAGTGATACCGGGACAGGGAATTCACCCCTCCACTTT.

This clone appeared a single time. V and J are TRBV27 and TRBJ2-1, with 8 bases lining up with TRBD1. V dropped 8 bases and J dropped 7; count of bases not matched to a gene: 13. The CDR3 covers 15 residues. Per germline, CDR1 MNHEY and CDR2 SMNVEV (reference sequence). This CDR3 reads CASRTVQGAGNEQFF. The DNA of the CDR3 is TGTGCCAGCCGTACAGTCCAGGGGGCTGGGAATGAGCAGTTCTTC.

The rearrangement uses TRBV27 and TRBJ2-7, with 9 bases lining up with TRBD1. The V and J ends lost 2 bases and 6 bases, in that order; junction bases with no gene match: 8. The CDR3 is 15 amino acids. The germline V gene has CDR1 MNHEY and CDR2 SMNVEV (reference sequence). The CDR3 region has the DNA TGTGCCAGCAGTTTAGTCCGGGACAGGGCGACCGAGCAGTACTTC. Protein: CASSLVRDRATEQYF.

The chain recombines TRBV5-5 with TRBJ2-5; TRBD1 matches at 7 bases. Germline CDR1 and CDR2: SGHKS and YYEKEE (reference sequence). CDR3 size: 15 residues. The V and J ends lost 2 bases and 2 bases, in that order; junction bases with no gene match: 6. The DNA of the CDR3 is TGTGCCAGCAGCTTCCGGGACAGAGAACAAGAGACCCAGTACTTC. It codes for CASSFRDREQETQYF.

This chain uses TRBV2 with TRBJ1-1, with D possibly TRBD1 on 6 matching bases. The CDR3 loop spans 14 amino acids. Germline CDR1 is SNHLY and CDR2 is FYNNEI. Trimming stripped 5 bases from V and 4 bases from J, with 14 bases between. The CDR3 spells CASSLRGGITEAFF. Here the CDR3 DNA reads TGTGCCAGCAGTTTGAGGGGGGGCATCACTGAAGCTTTCTTT.